These 3 T cell receptor beta chains were all obtained from the same sample, sequenced in a study of blood T cell repertoires in COVID-19. Repertoires were generated with immunoSEQ multiplex PCR, while TCRdb's copy carries only in-frame clones and drops some. The table lists approximately 250,000 clones, 88% of them singletons, with more than 1% in the top ten. Sequencing was carried out using PBMCs or T cells enriched from blood (not recorded which). The receptors originated from a woman aged 40 to 55 with acute COVID-19.

The gene calls are TRBV5-1 and TRBJ1-4; 7 bases align to TRBD1. Germline assignment: CDR1 SGHRS and CDR2 YFSETQ. CDR3 length equals 14 residues. The junction had 4 bases not matched to a gene; V was cut back by 1 base and J by 7 bases. As DNA, the CDR3 is TGCGCCAGCAGCTTGAGGGGGCAGGGTGAAAAACTGTTTTTT. It translates to CASSLRGQGEKLFF. The full variable domain, completed using reference TRBV5-1 and TRBJ1-4, is KAGVTQTPRYLIKTRGQQVTLSCSPISGHRSVSWYQQTPGQGLQFLFEYFSETQRNKGNFPGRFSGRQFSNSRSEMNVSTLELGDSALYLCASSLRGQGEKLFFGSGTQLSVL.

The chain has TRBV9 and TRBJ1-5, with 7 positions matching TRBD1. The germline V gene has CDR1 SGDLS and CDR2 YYNGEE. This CDR3 has 17 amino acids. V lost 9 bases, J lost 3 bases, and 18 bases stayed unmatched. Written as DNA, the CDR3 is TGTGCCACCCCCCCCGGCCCGGGACAGTTTTACAATCAGCCCCAGCATTTT. It specifies CATPPGPGQFYNQPQHF.

The chain couples TRBV7-9 to TRBJ1-2, with TRBD1 matching 9 bases. This CDR3 has 15 amino acids. Per germline, CDR1 SEHNR and CDR2 FQNEAQ (reference sequence). Trimming cost V 5 bases and J 2 bases; bases outside gene matches: 6. The CDR3: CASSLGTGINYGYTF. DNA for the CDR3: TGTGCCAGCAGCCTGGGGACAGGGATAAACTATGGCTACACCTTC.